Given below is one TCR beta chain in context. Its target is unknown. These data belong to a study of cytomegalovirus exposure and HLA in healthy donors. Study observations and caveats: TCR beta V- and J-gene trimming was later associated with a missense DCLRE1C variant. Available immune exposure information covered CMV serostatus only. Per a prior analysis, the majority of TCR beta V segments were productive roughly 90% or roughly 30% of the time.

The CDR3 contains 20 residues. Germline values: CDR1 MNHEY, CDR2 SMNVEV (reference sequence). The V gene end was trimmed by 4 bases and the J gene end by 6 bases; junction bases not matched to a gene: 25. Amplification used 60 Vbeta primers and 13 Jbeta primers. Here immunoSEQ multiplex PCR was the method, and the copy in TCRdb shows in-frame clones only, minus some. The data contain about 130,000 clones, approximately 70% of them seen just once; the ten biggest clones take up about 2.2%. Sequencing was performed on PBMCs. This clonotype was sampled from a woman aged 55-70 years in good health and CMV-seropositive. The J gene is TRBJ1-2, the V gene TRBV27, with 8 bases matching TRBD1. CDR3 amino acids: CASSSLPTLLTGQGIDGYTF. DNA of the CDR3: TGTGCCAGCAGTTCCTTACCTACCCTATTAACTGGACAGGGAATTGATGGCTACACCTTC.